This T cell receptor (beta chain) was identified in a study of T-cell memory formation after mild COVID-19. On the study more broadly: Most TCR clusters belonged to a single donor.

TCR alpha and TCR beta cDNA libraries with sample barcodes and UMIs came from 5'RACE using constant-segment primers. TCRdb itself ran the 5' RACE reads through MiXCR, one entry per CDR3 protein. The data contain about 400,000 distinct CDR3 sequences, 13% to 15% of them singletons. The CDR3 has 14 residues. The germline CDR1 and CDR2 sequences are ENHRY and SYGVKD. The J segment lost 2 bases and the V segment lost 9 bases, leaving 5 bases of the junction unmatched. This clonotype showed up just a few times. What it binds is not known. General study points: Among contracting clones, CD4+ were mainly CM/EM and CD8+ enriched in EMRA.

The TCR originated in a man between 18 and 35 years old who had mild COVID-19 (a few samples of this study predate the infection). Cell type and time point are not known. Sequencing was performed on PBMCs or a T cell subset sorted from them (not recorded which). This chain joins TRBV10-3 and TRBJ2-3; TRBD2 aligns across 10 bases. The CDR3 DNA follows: TGTGCCATAGCAAGCGGGGGGGACACAGATACGCAGTATTTT. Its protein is CAIASGGDTDTQYF.